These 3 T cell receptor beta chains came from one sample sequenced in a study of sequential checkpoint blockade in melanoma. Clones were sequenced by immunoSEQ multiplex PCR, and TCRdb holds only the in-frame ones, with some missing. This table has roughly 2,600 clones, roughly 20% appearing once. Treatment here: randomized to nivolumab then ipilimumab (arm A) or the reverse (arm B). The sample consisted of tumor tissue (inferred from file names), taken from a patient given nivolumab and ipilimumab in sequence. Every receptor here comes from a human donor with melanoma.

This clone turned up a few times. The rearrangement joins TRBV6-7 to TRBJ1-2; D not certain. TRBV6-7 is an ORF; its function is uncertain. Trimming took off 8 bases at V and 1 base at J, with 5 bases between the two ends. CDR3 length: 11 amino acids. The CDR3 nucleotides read TGTGCCAGCTATTTTAACTATGGCTACACCTTC. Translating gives CASYFNYGYTF.

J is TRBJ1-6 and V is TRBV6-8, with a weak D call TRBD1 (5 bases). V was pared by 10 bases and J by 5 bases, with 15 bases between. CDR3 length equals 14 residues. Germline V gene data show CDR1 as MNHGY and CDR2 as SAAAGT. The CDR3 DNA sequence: TGTGCCATCAGCGTAGGACAAAATAATTCACCCCTCCACTTT. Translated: CAISVGQNNSPLHF.

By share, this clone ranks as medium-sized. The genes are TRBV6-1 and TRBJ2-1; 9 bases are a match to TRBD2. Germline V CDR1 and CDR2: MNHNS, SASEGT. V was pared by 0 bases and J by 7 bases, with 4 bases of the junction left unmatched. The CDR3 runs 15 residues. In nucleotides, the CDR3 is TGTGCCAGCAGTGAAGCTAGCGGGGGACAGAATGAGCAGTTCTTC. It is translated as CASSEASGGQNEQFF.